There are many counts of the clone carrying this T cell receptor beta chain. These data are taken from a study of T-cell reconstitution after alpha-beta-depleted transplantation in children. Trimming removed 7 bases at V and 0 bases at J, with 6 bases between. This CDR3 region has 13 residues. The V gene's germline CDR1 is WSHSY and CDR2 SAAADI. The library targeted TCRbeta and was prepared with unique molecular identifiers. TCRdb used MiXCR to reprocess the PCR reads, holding one entry per CDR3 protein. Of 250,000 to 300,000 distinct CDR3 sequences listed, roughly 9.5% are singletons. The clonotype was recovered from a human donor who donated a stem cell graft to a child with SCID. The specimen was PBMCs from the stem cell graft donor, collected from the stem cell graft. The genes are TRBV10-2 and TRBJ2-2; unclear D gene. DNA for the CDR3: TGCGCCAGCAAGCAATCGAACACCGGGGAGCTGTTTTTT. It encodes CASKQSNTGELFF.